This TCR beta chain was recorded in a study of T cell changes during pregnancy in multiple sclerosis. The CDR3 runs 16 residues. The V gene's germline CDR1 is SGHTA and CDR2 FQGNSA. The germline V and J ends were trimmed by 5 bases and 0 bases, with 16 bases remaining between them. Produced via immunoSEQ multiplex PCR; TCRdb's table is partial and in-frame only. This table holds 47,000 or so clones, around 94% found once. The source was CD4+ T cells from peripheral blood mononuclear cells, collected in the first trimester of pregnancy. The rearrangement links TRBV7-2 to TRBJ1-1; D might be TRBD1 (5 bases). The TCR sequence derives from a female donor with multiple sclerosis, enrolled in a pregnancy study. The CDR3 is CASSDRGGIMNTEAFF. The CDR3 DNA is TGTGCCAGCAGCGATCGGGGGGGGATCATGAACACTGAAGCTTTCTTT.